The 12 T cell receptor beta chains reported below all come from one sample, sequenced in a study of blood T cell repertoires in COVID-19. Clones were read by immunoSEQ multiplex PCR, and TCRdb kept only the in-frame ones, dropping some. The table has about 270,000 clones, 75% to 90% seen once. Sequencing used PBMCs or T cells enriched from blood (not recorded which). These receptors all come from a woman aged 18-29 years who had recovered from COVID-19.

This clone was counted only a few times. The genes are TRBV4-1 and TRBJ1-3; D not resolved. Germline-derived CDR1 and CDR2 are MGHRA and YSYEKL. Trimming cost V 0 bases and J 5 bases, with 17 bases left between them. This CDR3 region has 17 residues. DNA for the CDR3: TGCGCCAGCAGCCAAGAACCCCTCTTCGGGTTAAGAAACACCATATATTTT. Residues: CASSQEPLFGLRNTIYF.

The CDR3 loop is CASSLGGDGGYTF. CDR3 bases: TGTGCCAGCAGCTTAGGGGGGGACGGCGGCTACACCTTC. The chain employs TRBV7-9 and TRBJ1-2; D may be TRBD1 (5 bases). Deletions cut 1 base from V and 8 bases from J, with 11 bases between. The CDR3 is 13 amino acids. The germline V gene encodes CDR1 SEHNR and CDR2 FQNEAQ (reference sequence).

This chain joins TRBV19 and TRBJ1-2, with D possibly matching TRBD1 (6 bases). Germline CDR1 reads LNHDA; CDR2 reads SQIVND (reference sequence). Trimming took 10 bases from V and 4 from J, leaving 16 bases between them. This CDR3 region has 13 residues. Here the CDR3 reads CAIGSGTSYGYTF. The CDR3 bases are TGTGCCATCGGCTCGGGGACATCCTATGGCTACACCTTC.

The V gene is TRBV20-1, the J gene TRBJ2-3; maybe TRBD1 (6 bases). CDR1 and CDR2 from the germline V gene are DFQATT and SNEGSKA (reference sequence). The CDR3 runs 16 residues. V was trimmed by 3 bases and J by 6 bases, leaving 22 bases between them. This CDR3 is CSASGQRGFLGDTQYF. As DNA, the CDR3 is TGCAGTGCTAGTGGACAGAGAGGCTTTTTGGGGGATACGCAGTATTTT.

This clone was seen only a few times. The V gene is TRBV19, the J gene TRBJ1-6; 9 nucleotides agree with TRBD1. This CDR3 spans 14 amino acids. J gave up 7 bases and V 10 bases, and 8 bases lay outside the gene matches. Germline CDR1 reads LNHDA; CDR2 reads SQIVND (reference sequence). CDR3 in DNA: TGTGCCACGAGAAGACAGGGGGGAAATTCACCCCTCCACTTT. This translates into CATRRQGGNSPLHF.

This clone was counted only a few times. The chain couples TRBV7-8 to TRBJ1-4, with a weak D call TRBD1 (5 bases). The V and J ends lost 5 bases and 5 bases respectively, with 18 bases between them. The CDR3 length is 16 residues. Germline V lookup: CDR1 SGHVS, CDR2 FQNEAQ. The CDR3 nucleotides are TGTGCCAGCAGCCAACCATTGGGGGGGGACAATGAAAAACTGTTTTTT. Protein: CASSQPLGGDNEKLFF.

Of note for this clone: The same CDR3 arises from other DNA sequences in this sample as well. The genes are TRBV9 and TRBJ2-3, with TRBD2 matching over 8 bases. This CDR3 has 14 amino acids. V trimming: 2 bases; J trimming: 4 bases; junction bases outside the gene matches: 3. CDR1 is SGDLS, CDR2 YYNGEE, per germline. The CDR3 reads CASSVGGVADTQYF. In DNA, the CDR3 is TGTGCCAGCAGCGTCGGGGGGGTCGCAGATACGCAGTATTTT.

This chain uses TRBV4-1 with TRBJ2-7; 10 bases align to TRBD1. Germline V gives CDR1 MGHRA, CDR2 YSYEKL. This CDR3 region has 15 residues. J gave up 3 bases and V 3 bases, and 5 bases lay outside the gene matches. CDR3 nucleotides: TGCGCCAGCAGCCACGGGACAGGGGACGGCTACGAGCAGTACTTC. Protein product: CASSHGTGDGYEQYF.

This rearrangement joins TRBV11-2 to TRBJ2-7; TRBD2 might be the D (6 bases). V lost 4 bases, J lost 2 bases, and 18 bases lay in between. This CDR3 spans 16 amino acids. Per the germline V gene, CDR1 is SGHAT and CDR2 is FQNNGV. In DNA, the CDR3 is TGTGCCAGCAGCTCATGGGACTTATCTCCTACCTACGAGCAGTACTTC. Its translation is CASSSWDLSPTYEQYF. Variable domain in full (rest from reference TRBV11-2 and TRBJ2-7): EAGVAQSPRYKIIEKRQSVAFWCNPISGHATLYWYQQILGQGPKLLIQFQNNGVVDDSQLPKDRFSAERLKGVDSTLKIQPAKLEDSAVYLCASSSWDLSPTYEQYFGPGTRLTVT.

The chain uses TRBV10-3 and TRBJ1-3; maybe TRBD1 (5 bases). Trimming pared 11 bases from V and 3 bases from J, leaving 17 bases between. The CDR3 loop spans 14 amino acids. CDR1 is ENHRY, CDR2 SYGVKD, per germline. The CDR3 DNA is TGTGCCTTGGTCCGGGGGAAGGGTGGAAACACCATATATTTT. It codes for CALVRGKGGNTIYF.

The J gene is TRBJ2-3, the V gene TRBV11-2, with D perhaps TRBD2 (7 bases). The germline gives CDR1 SGHAT, CDR2 FQNNGV. The length of the CDR3 is 15 residues. V was pared by 5 bases and J by 2 bases, with 14 bases between. The CDR3 DNA follows: TGTGCCAGCAGCCCCTGGGGGGGCCTCACAGATACGCAGTATTTT. Protein: CASSPWGGLTDTQYF. The full variable domain, with the rest looked up from reference TRBV11-2 and TRBJ2-3, is EAGVAQSPRYKIIEKRQSVAFWCNPISGHATLYWYQQILGQGPKLLIQFQNNGVVDDSQLPKDRFSAERLKGVDSTLKIQPAKLEDSAVYLCASSPWGGLTDTQYFGPGTRLTVL.

The CDR3 region is CASTLGVTEAFF. Here the CDR3 DNA reads TGTGCCAGCACCTTAGGGGTCACTGAAGCTTTCTTT. The chain is built from TRBV21-1 and TRBJ1-1; the table's D call TRBD1 went unverified against the DNA. TRBV21-1 is tagged as a pseudogene. This CDR3 comprises 12 residues.